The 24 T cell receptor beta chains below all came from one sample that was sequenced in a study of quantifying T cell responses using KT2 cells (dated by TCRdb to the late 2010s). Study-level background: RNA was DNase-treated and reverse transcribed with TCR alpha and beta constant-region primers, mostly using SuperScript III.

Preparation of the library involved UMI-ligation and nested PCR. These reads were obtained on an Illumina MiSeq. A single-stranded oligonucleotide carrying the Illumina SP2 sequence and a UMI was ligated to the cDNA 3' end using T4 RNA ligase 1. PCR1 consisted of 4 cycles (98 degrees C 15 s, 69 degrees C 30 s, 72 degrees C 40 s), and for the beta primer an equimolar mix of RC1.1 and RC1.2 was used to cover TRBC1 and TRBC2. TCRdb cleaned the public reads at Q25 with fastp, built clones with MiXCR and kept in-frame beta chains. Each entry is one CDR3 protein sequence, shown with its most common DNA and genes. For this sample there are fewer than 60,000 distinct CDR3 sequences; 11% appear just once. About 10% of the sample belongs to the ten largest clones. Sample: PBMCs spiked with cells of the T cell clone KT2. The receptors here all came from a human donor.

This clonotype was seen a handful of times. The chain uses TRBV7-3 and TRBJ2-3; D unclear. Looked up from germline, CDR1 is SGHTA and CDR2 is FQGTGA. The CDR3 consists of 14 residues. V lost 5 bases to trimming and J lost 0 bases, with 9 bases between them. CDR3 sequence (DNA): TGTGCCAGCAGCCGAGGAGCTAGCACAGATACGCAGTATTTT. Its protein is CASSRGASTDTQYF.

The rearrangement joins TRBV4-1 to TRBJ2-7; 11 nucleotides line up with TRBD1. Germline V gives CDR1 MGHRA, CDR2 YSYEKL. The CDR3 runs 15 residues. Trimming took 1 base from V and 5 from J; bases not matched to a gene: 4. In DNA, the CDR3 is TGCGCCAGCAGCCAAGGGGGGACAGGGGGTAACGAGCAGTACTTC. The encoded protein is CASSQGGTGGNEQYF.

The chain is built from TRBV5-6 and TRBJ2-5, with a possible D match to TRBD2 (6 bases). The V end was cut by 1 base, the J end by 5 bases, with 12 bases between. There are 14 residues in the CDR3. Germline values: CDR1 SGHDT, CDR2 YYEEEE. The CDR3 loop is CASSLNGAGETQYF. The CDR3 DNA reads TGTGCCAGCAGCTTGAATGGGGCGGGGGAGACCCAGTACTTC.

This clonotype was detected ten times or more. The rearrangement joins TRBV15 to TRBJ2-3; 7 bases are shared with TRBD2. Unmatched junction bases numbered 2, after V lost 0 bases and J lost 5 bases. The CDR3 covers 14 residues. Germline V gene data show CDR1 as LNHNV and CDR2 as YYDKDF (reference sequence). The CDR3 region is CATSRDLAGDTQYF. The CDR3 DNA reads TGTGCCACCAGCAGAGATTTAGCGGGAGATACGCAGTATTTT.

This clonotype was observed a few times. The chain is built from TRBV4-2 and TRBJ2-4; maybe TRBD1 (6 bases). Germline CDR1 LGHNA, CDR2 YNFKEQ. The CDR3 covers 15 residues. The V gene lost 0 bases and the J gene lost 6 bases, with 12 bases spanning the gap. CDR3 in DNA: TGTGCCAGCAGCCAAGACAGGGGTAGGGGAAACATTCAGTACTTC. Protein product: CASSQDRGRGNIQYF.

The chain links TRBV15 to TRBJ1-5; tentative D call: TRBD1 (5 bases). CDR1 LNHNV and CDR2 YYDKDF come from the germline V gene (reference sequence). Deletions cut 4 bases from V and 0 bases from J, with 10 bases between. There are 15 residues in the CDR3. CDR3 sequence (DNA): TGTGCCACCAGCAAGCCGGGGACTAGCAATCAGCCCCAGCATTTT. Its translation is CATSKPGTSNQPQHF. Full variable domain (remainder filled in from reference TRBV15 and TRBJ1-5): DAMVIQNPRYQVTQFGKPVTLSCSQTLNHNVMYWYQQKSSQAPKLLFHYYDKDFNNEADTPDNFQSRRPNTSFCFLDIRSPGLGDTAMYLCATSKPGTSNQPQHFGDGTRLSIL.

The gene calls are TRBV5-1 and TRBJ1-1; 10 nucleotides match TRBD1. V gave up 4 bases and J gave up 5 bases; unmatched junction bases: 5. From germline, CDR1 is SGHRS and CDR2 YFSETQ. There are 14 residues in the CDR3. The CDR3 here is CASSPGQGGTEAFF. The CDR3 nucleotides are TGCGCCAGCAGCCCTGGACAGGGGGGAACTGAAGCTTTCTTT.

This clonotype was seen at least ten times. Here the CDR3 DNA reads TGCGCCAGCAGCTTGGGAATTGCCTACGAGCAGTACTTC. This sequence encodes CASSLGIAYEQYF. The V gene is TRBV5-1, the J gene TRBJ2-7; D is uncertain. Germline V gene data show CDR1 as SGHRS and CDR2 as YFSETQ. Trimming removed 0 bases from V and 2 bases from J, with 6 bases in between. The CDR3 spans 13 residues.

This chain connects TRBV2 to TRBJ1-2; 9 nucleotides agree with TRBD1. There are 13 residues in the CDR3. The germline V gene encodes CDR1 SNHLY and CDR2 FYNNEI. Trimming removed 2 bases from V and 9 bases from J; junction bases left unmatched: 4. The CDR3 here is CASSETDRGRYTF. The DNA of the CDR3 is TGTGCCAGCAGTGAAACGGACAGGGGCCGCTACACCTTC.

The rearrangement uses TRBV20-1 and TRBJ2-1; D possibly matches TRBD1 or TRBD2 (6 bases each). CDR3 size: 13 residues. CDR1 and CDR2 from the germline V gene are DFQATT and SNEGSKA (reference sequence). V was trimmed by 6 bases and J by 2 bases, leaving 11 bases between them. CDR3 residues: CSAPRGAYNEQFF. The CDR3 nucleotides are TGCAGTGCCCCGAGGGGGGCCTACAATGAGCAGTTCTTC.

CDR3: CSAPSVRGGLDTQYF. In DNA form, the CDR3 reads TGCAGTGCTCCCTCCGTACGGGGGGGCTTGGATACGCAGTATTTT. This chain joins TRBV20-1 and TRBJ2-3; 8 nucleotides align to TRBD2. This CDR3 spans 15 amino acids. Trimming removed 5 bases from V and 6 bases from J; junction bases left unmatched: 13. CDR1 is DFQATT and CDR2 is SNEGSKA in the germline V gene (reference sequence).

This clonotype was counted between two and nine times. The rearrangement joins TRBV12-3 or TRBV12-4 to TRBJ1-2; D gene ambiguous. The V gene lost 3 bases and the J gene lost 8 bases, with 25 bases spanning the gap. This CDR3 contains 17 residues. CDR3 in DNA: TGTGCCAGCAGTTTTAGTCCCGGGTGGAAGGGAGGCGTCGGCTACACCTTC. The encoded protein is CASSFSPGWKGGVGYTF.

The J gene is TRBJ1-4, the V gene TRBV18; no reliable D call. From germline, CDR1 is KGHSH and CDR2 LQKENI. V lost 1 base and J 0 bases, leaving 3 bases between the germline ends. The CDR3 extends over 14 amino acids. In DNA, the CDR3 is TGTGCCAGCTCACCACAGGCAACTAATGAAAAACTGTTTTTT. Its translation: CASSPQATNEKLFF. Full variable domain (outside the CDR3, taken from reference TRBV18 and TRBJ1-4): NAGVMQNPRHLVRRRGQEARLRCSPMKGHSHVYWYRQLPEEGLKFMVYLQKENIIDESGMPKERFSAEFPKEGPSILRIQQVVRGDSAAYFCASSPQATNEKLFFGSGTQLSVL.

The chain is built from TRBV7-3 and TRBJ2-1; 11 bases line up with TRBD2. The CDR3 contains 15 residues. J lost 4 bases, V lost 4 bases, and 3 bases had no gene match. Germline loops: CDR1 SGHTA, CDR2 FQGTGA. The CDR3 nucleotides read TGTGCCAGCAGCTCACGACTAGCGGGATACAATGAGCAGTTCTTC. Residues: CASSSRLAGYNEQFF.

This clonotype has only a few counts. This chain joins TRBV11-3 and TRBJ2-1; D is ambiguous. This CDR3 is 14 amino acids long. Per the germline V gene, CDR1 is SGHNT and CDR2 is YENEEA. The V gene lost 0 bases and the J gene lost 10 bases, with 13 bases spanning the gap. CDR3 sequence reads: CASSLDVIAREQFF. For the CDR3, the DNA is TGTGCCAGCAGCTTAGATGTTATAGCCCGGGAGCAGTTCTTC.

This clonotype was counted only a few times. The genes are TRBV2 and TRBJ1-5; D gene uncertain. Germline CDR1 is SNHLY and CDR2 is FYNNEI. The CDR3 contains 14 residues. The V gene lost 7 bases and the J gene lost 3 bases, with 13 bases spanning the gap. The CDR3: CASTSGRFNQPQHF. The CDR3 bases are TGTGCCAGCACCTCTGGCAGATTCAATCAGCCCCAGCATTTT.

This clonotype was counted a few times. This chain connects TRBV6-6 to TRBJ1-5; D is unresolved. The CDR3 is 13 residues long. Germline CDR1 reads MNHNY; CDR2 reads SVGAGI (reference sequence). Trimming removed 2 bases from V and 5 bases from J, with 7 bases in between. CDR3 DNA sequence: TGTGCCAGCAGTTACGAGGTGGATCAGCCCCAGCATTTT. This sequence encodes CASSYEVDQPQHF.

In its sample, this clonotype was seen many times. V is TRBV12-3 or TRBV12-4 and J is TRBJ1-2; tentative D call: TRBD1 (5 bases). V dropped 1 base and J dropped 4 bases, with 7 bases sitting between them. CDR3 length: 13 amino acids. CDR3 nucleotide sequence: TGTGCCAGCAGTTTAGGCACAGGCTATGGCTACACCTTC. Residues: CASSLGTGYGYTF.

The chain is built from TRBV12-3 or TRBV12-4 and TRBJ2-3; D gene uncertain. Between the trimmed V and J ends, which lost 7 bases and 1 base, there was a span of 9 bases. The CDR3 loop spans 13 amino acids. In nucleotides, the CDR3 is TGTGCCAGCACCAACCTGGGCACAGATACGCAGTATTTT. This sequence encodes CASTNLGTDTQYF.

As DNA, the CDR3 is TGCAGCGTTCTACAGGGGTACGAGCAGTACTTC. As protein: CSVLQGYEQYF. The chain carries TRBV29-1 and TRBJ2-7, with 7 positions matching TRBD1. The V gene's germline CDR1 is SQVTM and CDR2 ANQGSEA. V shed 5 bases, J shed 4 bases, and the junction held 2 bases outside the gene matches. This CDR3 region has 11 residues.

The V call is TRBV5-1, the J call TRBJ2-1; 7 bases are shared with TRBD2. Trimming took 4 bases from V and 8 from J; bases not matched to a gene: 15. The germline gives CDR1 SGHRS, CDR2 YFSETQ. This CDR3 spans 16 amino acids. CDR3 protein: CASSPHGRVSRDEQFF. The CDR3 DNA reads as TGCGCCAGCAGCCCACATGGGAGGGTCAGCAGGGATGAGCAGTTCTTC.

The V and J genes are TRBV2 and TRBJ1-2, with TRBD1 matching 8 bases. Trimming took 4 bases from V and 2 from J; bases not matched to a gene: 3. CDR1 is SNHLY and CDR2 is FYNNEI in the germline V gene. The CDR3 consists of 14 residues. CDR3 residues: CASSADRVNYGYTF. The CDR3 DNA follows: TGTGCCAGCAGTGCGGACAGGGTAAACTATGGCTACACCTTC.

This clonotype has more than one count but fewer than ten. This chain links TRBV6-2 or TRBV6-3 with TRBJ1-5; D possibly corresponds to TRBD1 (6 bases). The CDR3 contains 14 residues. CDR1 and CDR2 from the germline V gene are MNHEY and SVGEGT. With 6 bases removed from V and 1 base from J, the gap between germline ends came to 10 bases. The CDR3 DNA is TGTGCCAGCAGAATAGGGGGGAGCAATCAGCCCCAGCATTTT. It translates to CASRIGGSNQPQHF.

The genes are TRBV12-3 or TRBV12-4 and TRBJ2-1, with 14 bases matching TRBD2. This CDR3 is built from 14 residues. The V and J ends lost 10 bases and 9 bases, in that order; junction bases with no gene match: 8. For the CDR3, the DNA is TGTGCCACCAAGACTAGCGGGGGGGCTGGTGAGCAGTTCTTC. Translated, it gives CATKTSGGAGEQFF.